This record covers a single T cell receptor (beta chain). No antigen is known for it. Base-call qualities are not available, and no considerably larger clone is one nucleotide away. One collaborating source in Seattle enrolled patients during active infection and followed them longitudinally through the course of disease. Collaborating institutions collected whole blood in K2EDTA tubes following their own protocols. For TCRbeta analysis, collaborator samples were shipped as frozen whole blood, as isolated PBMCs, or as DNA extracted from either sample type. The data were taken from a study of blood T cell repertoires in COVID-19 (dated by TCRdb to 2020 to 2022). For the study in its entirety: Samples covering the acute and convalescent phases of COVID-19 were provided by collaborators in the United States, Italy and Spain. The prospective study material was composed of cDNA or gDNA derived from T cells, B-cell-depleted T cells, or PBMCs. Deeply sampled blood TCRbeta repertoires from subjects exposed to, actively infected with, or recovered from COVID-19 were included in the dataset. The repertoires were released in a freely available public database meant as a resource for research on the immune response to SARS-CoV-2. Samples came from the ongoing ImmuneRACE study (first 160 participants) plus 1,254 subjects from 6 global collaborators. A de-identified subject ID, COVID-19 status, age in years and sex were almost always included in the sample metadata. HLA class I and class II types, where available, came from metadata supplied by the sample provider rather than from assay-based typing.

TCRbeta CDR3 regions were amplified from genomic DNA using the immunoSEQ Assay, a bias-controlled multiplex PCR. The published analysis was carried out like this. The number of nucleated cells in each sample was estimated from the amplification of reference gene primers within the assay. To quantify the absolute abundance of each unique TCRbeta CDR3 rearrangement, sequence reads were collapsed and filtered. For each sample, productive Simpson clonality was calculated as the square root of Simpson's diversity index across productive rearrangements. TCRdb took over this immuneACCESS table, retaining in-frame rearrangements with V and J assigned. Such tables are incomplete; in checked studies, under half of the missing clones stem from an unresolved V gene, and the remainder is unexplained. That table supplies the V and J calls and clone size; D and trimming were determined from the DNA. The sample includes approximately 80,000 clones, with almost 85% observed a single time. The ten largest make up around 9.6% of the sample.

The paper's findings and limits, for the study overall: Clinical and demographic metadata were provided uncurated, with the amount varying by source and participant.

From the germline V gene, CDR1 is MNHNS and CDR2 is SASEGT. V is cut by 0 bases and J by 6 bases, and the space between the germline ends is 18 bases. Taken from cysteine to phenylalanine, the CDR3 has 17 residues. Only CDR3 DNA is held: 51 bases, read in frame from base 1. Rearrangement joined TRBV6-1 to TRBJ2-4; the best D guess is TRBD1, with 5 bases matching. The sequenced sample was peripheral blood. This TCR was recovered from a man aged 45 to 65 with COVID-19, enrolled during active disease. The encoded CDR3 is CASSEARQTDKRNIQYF. The nucleotide sequence reads TGTGCCAGCAGTGAAGCTCGACAGACGGACAAAAGAAACATTCAGTACTTC.